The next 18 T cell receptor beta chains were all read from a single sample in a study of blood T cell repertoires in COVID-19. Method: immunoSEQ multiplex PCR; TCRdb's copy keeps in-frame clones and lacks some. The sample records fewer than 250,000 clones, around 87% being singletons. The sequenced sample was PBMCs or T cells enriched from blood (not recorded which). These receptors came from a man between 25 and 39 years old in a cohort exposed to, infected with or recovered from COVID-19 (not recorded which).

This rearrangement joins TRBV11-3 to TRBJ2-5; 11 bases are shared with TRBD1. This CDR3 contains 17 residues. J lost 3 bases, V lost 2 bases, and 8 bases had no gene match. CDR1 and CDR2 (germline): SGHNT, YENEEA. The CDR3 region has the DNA TGTGCCAGCAGCTTACGTCAGTGGGGACAGGGGGAAGAGACCCAGTACTTC. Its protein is CASSLRQWGQGEETQYF.

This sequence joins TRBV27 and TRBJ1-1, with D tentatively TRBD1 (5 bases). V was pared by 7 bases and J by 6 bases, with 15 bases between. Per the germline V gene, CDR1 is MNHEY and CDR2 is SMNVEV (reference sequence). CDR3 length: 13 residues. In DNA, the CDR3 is TGTGCCAGCATTCAGGGCGGTGGGTCTGAAGCTTTCTTT. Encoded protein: CASIQGGGSEAFF.

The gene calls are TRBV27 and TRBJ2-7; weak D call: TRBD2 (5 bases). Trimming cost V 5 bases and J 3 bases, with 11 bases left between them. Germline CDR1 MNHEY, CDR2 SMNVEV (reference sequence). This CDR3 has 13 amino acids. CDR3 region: CASSRSSFYEQYF. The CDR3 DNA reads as TGTGCCAGCAGTCGGTCTAGCTTCTACGAGCAGTACTTC.

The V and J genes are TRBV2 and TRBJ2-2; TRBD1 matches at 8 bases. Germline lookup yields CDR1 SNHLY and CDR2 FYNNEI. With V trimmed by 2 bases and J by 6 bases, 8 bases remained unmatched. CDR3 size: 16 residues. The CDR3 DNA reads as TGTGCCAGCAGTGAAACGTCGACAGGGGCAGCCGGGGAGCTGTTTTTT. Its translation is CASSETSTGAAGELFF.

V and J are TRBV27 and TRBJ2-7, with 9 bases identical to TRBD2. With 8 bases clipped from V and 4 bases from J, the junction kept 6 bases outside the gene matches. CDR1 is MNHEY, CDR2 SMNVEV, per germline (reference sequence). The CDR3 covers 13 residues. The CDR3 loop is CASRSSGRYEQYF. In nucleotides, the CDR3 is TGTGCCAGCCGCTCGAGCGGGAGGTACGAGCAGTACTTC.

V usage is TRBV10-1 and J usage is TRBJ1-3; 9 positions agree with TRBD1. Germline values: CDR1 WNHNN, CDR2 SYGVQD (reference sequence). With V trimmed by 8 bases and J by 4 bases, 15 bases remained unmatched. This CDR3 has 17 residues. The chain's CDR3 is CASPGSYGQGTGNTIYF. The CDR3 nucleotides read TGCGCCAGCCCCGGTTCGTACGGACAGGGGACAGGAAACACCATATATTTT.

The CDR3 here is CASSLKQGEGETQYF. CDR3 bases: TGTGCCAGCAGCTTAAAACAGGGCGAAGGAGAGACCCAGTACTTC. The rearrangement links TRBV7-9 to TRBJ2-5; D possibly corresponds to TRBD1 (6 bases). With 2 bases removed from V and 4 bases from J, the gap between germline ends came to 14 bases. This CDR3 is 15 amino acids long. The germline CDR1 and CDR2 sequences are SEHNR and FQNEAQ (reference sequence). Full variable domain (missing parts from reference TRBV7-9 and TRBJ2-5): DTGVSQNPRHKITKRGQNVTFRCDPISEHNRLYWYRQTLGQGPEFLTYFQNEAQLEKSRLLSDRFSAERPKGSFSTLEIQRTEQGDSAMYLCASSLKQGEGETQYFGPGTRLLVL.

The CDR3, as DNA: TGTGCCAGCAGCTTTTGGTTCGGGACAACCCCGGGGGAGCAGTACTTC. It translates to CASSFWFGTTPGEQYF. The chain uses TRBV7-9 and TRBJ2-7; D perhaps matches TRBD1 (6 bases). V dropped 3 bases and J dropped 7 bases, with 22 bases sitting between them. The length of the CDR3 is 16 residues. Germline V CDR1 and CDR2: SEHNR, FQNEAQ (reference sequence).

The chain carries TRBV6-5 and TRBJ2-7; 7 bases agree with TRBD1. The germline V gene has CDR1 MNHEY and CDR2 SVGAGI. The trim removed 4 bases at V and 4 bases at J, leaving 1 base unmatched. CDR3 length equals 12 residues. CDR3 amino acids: CASSLQGYEQYF. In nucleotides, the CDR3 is TGTGCCAGCAGTTTACAGGGGTACGAGCAGTACTTC.

In nucleotides, the CDR3 is TGTGCCAGCAGCTTAGGTCCCAGAATATATTCCAAGAACACTGAAGCTTTCTTT. It translates to CASSLGPRIYSKNTEAFF. The V gene is TRBV7-8, the J gene TRBJ1-1; D call uncertain. The CDR3 runs to 18 residues. CDR1 is SGHVS, CDR2 FQNEAQ, per germline. The V gene lost 1 base and the J gene lost 1 base, with 19 bases spanning the gap. Variable domain in full (rest from reference TRBV7-8 and TRBJ1-1): GAGVSQSPRYKVAKRGQDVALRCDPISGHVSLFWYQQALGQGPEFLTYFQNEAQLDKSGLPSDRFFAERPEGSVSTLKIQRTQQEDSAVYLCASSLGPRIYSKNTEAFFGQGTRLTVV.

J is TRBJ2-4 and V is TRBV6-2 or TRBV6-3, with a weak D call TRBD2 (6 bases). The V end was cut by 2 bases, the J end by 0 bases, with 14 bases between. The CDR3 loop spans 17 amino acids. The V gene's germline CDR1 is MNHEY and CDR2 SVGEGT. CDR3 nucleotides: TGTGCCAGCAGTTACCGGCCGCTGGAGGGAGCCAAAAACATTCAGTACTTC. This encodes CASSYRPLEGAKNIQYF.

The CDR3 DNA sequence: TGTGCCACGCCTGTAAGGGGCCCAAATGAAAAACTGTTTTTT. It encodes CATPVRGPNEKLFF. The chain combines TRBV11-3 with TRBJ1-4; D perhaps matches TRBD1 (5 bases). V was shortened by 10 bases and J by 5 bases, with 17 bases between the two germline ends. The length of the CDR3 is 14 residues. Germline CDR1 SGHNT, CDR2 YENEEA.

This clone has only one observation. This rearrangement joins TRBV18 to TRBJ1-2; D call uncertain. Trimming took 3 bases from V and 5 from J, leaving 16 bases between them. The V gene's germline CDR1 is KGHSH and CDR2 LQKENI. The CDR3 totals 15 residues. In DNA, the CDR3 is TGTGCCAGCTCACCCTCGGCGGCACCTGGTTATGGCTACACCTTC. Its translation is CASSPSAAPGYGYTF.

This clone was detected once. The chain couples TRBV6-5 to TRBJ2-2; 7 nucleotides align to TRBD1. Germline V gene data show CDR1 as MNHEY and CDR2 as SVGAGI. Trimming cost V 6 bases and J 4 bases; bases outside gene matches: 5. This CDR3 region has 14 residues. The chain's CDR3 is CASRRQGSTGELFF. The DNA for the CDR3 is TGTGCCAGCAGGCGACAGGGTTCCACCGGGGAGCTGTTTTTT.

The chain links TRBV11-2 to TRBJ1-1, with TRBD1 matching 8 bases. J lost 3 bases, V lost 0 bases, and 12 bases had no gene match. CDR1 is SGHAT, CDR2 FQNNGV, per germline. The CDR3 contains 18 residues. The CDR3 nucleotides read TGTGCCAGCAGCTTAGAAGTCGGAGGACAGGGACAGGACACTGAAGCTTTCTTT. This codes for CASSLEVGGQGQDTEAFF.

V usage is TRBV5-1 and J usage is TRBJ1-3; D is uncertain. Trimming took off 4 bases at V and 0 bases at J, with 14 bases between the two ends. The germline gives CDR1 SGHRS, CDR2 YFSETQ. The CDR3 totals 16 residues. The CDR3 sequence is CASSISGTDSGNTIYF. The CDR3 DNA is TGCGCCAGCAGCATATCGGGAACTGACTCTGGAAACACCATATATTTT.

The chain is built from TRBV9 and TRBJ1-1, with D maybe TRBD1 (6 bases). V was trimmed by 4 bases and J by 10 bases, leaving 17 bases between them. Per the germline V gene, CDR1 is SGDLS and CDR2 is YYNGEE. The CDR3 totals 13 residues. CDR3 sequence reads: CASSSRGGGGAFF. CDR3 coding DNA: TGTGCCAGCAGCTCCCGGGGGGGCGGCGGAGCTTTCTTT. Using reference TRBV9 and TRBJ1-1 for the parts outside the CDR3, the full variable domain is DSGVTQTPKHLITATGQRVTLRCSPRSGDLSVYWYQQSLDQGLQFLIQYYNGEERAKGNILERFSAQQFPDLHSELNLSSLELGDSALYFCASSSRGGGGAFFGQGTRLTVV.

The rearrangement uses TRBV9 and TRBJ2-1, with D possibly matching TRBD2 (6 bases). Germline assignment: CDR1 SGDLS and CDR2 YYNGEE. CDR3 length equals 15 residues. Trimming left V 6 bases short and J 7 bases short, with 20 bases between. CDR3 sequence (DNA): TGTGCCAGCAACGTCGGGACTTCGTCTCAGAATGAGCAGTTCTTC. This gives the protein CASNVGTSSQNEQFF.